Shown below are 16 T cell receptor beta chains from a single sample sequenced in a study of read filtering for tumor transcriptome and immune sequencing. Molecular barcoded adaptors covering alpha/delta and beta/gamma chains were used on 400 to 450 ng RNA. TCRdb passed the reads through MiXCR, listing each CDR3 protein once. Of about 57,000 distinct CDR3 sequences in the sample, about 15% were seen once. Sequenced: a population of CD138-negative cells sorted from bone marrow. The receptors were gathered from a donor at least 40 years old with multiple myeloma.

In this sample, this clonotype turned up a few times. V usage is TRBV20-1 and J usage is TRBJ2-5; D is ambiguous. V lost 4 bases and J lost 2, with 17 bases in between. The CDR3 is made up of 15 amino acids. CDR1 and CDR2 (germline): DFQATT, SNEGSKA (reference sequence). CDR3 amino acids: CSATGNGLAQETQYF. The CDR3 nucleotides read TGCAGTGCTACCGGTAACGGCCTCGCTCAAGAGACCCAGTACTTC.

This clonotype was observed a few times. A much larger clone is a single base away; this may be a read error. The chain is built from TRBV18 and TRBJ1-6, with a possible D match to TRBD1 (5 bases). The CDR3 runs 15 residues. Germline-derived CDR1 and CDR2 are KGHSH and LQKENI. In DNA, the CDR3 is TGTGCCAGCTCACCCCGGGACGGAGATAATTCACCCCGCCACTTT. Amino acids: CASSPRDGDNSPRHF.

This clonotype showed up just a few times. Since a much larger clone is just one base distant, this may be a read error. The chain is built from TRBV30 and TRBJ1-1; 7 bases are shared with TRBD1. Germline-derived CDR1 and CDR2 are GTSNPN and SVGIG (reference sequence). V trimming: 5 bases; J trimming: 11 bases; junction bases outside the gene matches: 11. The CDR3 runs 12 residues. Here the CDR3 DNA reads TGTGCCTGGGGACCTAGACAGGGACCGGCTTTCTTT. Its protein product is CAWGPRQGPAFF.

This clonotype has a count of ten or more. V is TRBV11-2 and J is TRBJ2-1; D call uncertain. Trimming removed 2 bases at V and 6 bases at J, with 8 bases between. CDR1 SGHAT and CDR2 FQNNGV come from the germline V gene. This CDR3 contains 13 residues. CDR3 sequence (DNA): TGTGCCAGCAGCTTACGGGCAGGCAATGAGCAGTTCTTC. It yields the protein CASSLRAGNEQFF.

In the case of this clonotype: At one of its ends the junction is not consistent with the germline gene, which may arise from a read error. The chain is built from TRBV30 and TRBJ1-3, with 7 bases identical to TRBD1. Germline lookup yields CDR1 GTSNPN and CDR2 SVGIG (reference sequence). This CDR3 comprises 15 residues. The CDR3 is CAWSEGQASGNTIYF. CDR3 in DNA: TGTGCCTGGAGTGAAGGACAGGCGTCTGGAAACACCATTTATTTT.

This clonotype appeared many times. V usage is TRBV28 and J usage is TRBJ2-5, with 7 bases that match TRBD2. J was trimmed by 5 bases and V by 5 bases; bases with no gene match: 14. Germline V CDR1 and CDR2: MDHEN, SYDVKM. This CDR3 has 16 amino acids. The CDR3 region is CASSTGGGRPGETQYF. The DNA of the CDR3 is TGTGCCAGCAGTACAGGAGGCGGGAGACCGGGCGAGACCCAGTACTTC.

Remarks on this clonotype: As the CDR3 is not closed by the conserved phenylalanine or tryptophan, this likely results from a read error. The limits of the CDR3 on the DNA are not certain, so only TCRdb's listed CDR3 is given. This rearrangement joins TRBV28 to TRBJ2-1. The CDR3 totals 15 residues, both ends included. Germline V CDR1 and CDR2: MDHEN, SYDVKM. The CDR3 loop reads CASSLSSVLYNEQSL.

This clonotype was observed many times. This chain links TRBV5-1 with TRBJ2-7; a possible D gene is TRBD1 (6 bases). The CDR3 length is 13 residues. V was trimmed by 4 bases and J by 1 base, leaving 9 bases between them. Germline lookup yields CDR1 SGHRS and CDR2 YFSETQ. CDR3 nucleotides: TGCGCCAGCAGCAAGGACAGTTCCTACGAGCAGTACTTC. Translation: CASSKDSSYEQYF. The entire variable domain, with the rest obtained from reference TRBV5-1 and TRBJ2-7, is as follows: KAGVTQTPRYLIKTRGQQVTLSCSPISGHRSVSWYQQTPGQGLQFLFEYFSETQRNKGNFPGRFSGRQFSNSRSEMNVSTLELGDSALYLCASSKDSSYEQYFGPGTRLTVT.

The chain has TRBV2 and TRBJ2-7; TRBD2 aligns across 9 bases. This CDR3 comprises 15 residues. V was clipped by 7 bases and J by 1 base; unmatched bases: 8. Looked up from germline, CDR1 is SNHLY and CDR2 is FYNNEI. The CDR3 loop is CASNRGLAESYEQYF. The CDR3, as DNA: TGTGCCAGCAACAGGGGACTAGCAGAATCCTACGAGCAGTACTTC.

The chain employs TRBV29-1 and TRBJ2-1; D perhaps matches TRBD2 (5 bases). The CDR3 extends over 12 amino acids. The V gene's germline CDR1 is SQVTM and CDR2 ANQGSEA. V was shortened by 4 bases and J by 7 bases, with 11 bases between the two germline ends. In nucleotides, the CDR3 is TGCAGCGTTGTCATGGTAGCGAATGAGCAGTTCTTC. Protein product: CSVVMVANEQFF.

This clonotype was detected many times. The J gene is TRBJ2-7, the V gene TRBV27; 9 bases agree with TRBD2. The CDR3 covers 15 residues. Germline assignment: CDR1 MNHEY and CDR2 SMNVEV (reference sequence). Trimming took 5 bases from V and 2 from J; bases not matched to a gene: 7. The DNA for the CDR3 is TGTGCCAGCAGTCCTCCGGGCGGGAGGGCCTACGAGCAGTACTTC. Translated: CASSPPGGRAYEQYF.

This clonotype has a count of ten or more. This sequence joins TRBV5-1 and TRBJ1-1; D is perhaps TRBD1 (5 bases). The CDR3 contains 15 residues. Per germline, CDR1 SGHRS and CDR2 YFSETQ. The V gene lost 4 bases and the J gene lost 5 bases, with 18 bases spanning the gap. The CDR3 DNA follows: TGCGCCAGCAGCGGCAGCCGACAGAGCCTTACTGAAGCTTTCTTT. It translates to CASSGSRQSLTEAFF.

The count of this clonotype is one. The rearrangement links TRBV25-1 to TRBJ2-1; no definite D call. CDR3 length: 13 residues. The germline gives CDR1 MGHDK, CDR2 SYGVNS. V was trimmed by 4 bases and J by 8 bases, leaving 12 bases between them. CDR3 loop: CASSGTSGDEQFF. The CDR3 nucleotides read TGTGCCAGCAGTGGAACGTCAGGCGATGAGCAGTTCTTC.

The V and J genes are TRBV12-3 or TRBV12-4 and TRBJ2-7; D is perhaps TRBD1 (5 bases). V lost 2 bases and J lost 2, with 13 bases in between. The length of the CDR3 is 15 residues. CDR3 coding DNA: TGTGCCAGCAGTTTAAGGCGACAGTCCCCCTACGAGCAGTACTTC. The encoded protein is CASSLRRQSPYEQYF.

CDR3 protein: CSGRTSEAFF. CDR3 bases: TGCAGCGGCAGGACTTCTGAAGCTTTCTTT. This chain joins TRBV29-1 and TRBJ1-1; D uncertain. Germline CDR1 and CDR2: SQVTM and ANQGSEA. CDR3 length equals 10 residues. V lost 7 bases, J lost 6 bases, and 9 bases lay in between.

This clonotype appeared a few times. Possible read error: a much larger clone is one base away. The conserved phenylalanine or tryptophan is not found at the CDR3 terminus, so this likely reflects a read error. V and J are TRBV5-1 and TRBJ2-7, with 8 positions matching TRBD2. The V and J ends lost 4 bases and 3 bases, in that order; junction bases with no gene match: 3. The CDR3 has 13 amino acids. Germline V gene sequence: CDR1 SGHRS, CDR2 YFSETQ. In DNA form, the CDR3 reads TGCGCCAGCAGCACTAGCGGAGACTACGAGCAGTACCTC. Amino acid sequence: CASSTSGDYEQYL.